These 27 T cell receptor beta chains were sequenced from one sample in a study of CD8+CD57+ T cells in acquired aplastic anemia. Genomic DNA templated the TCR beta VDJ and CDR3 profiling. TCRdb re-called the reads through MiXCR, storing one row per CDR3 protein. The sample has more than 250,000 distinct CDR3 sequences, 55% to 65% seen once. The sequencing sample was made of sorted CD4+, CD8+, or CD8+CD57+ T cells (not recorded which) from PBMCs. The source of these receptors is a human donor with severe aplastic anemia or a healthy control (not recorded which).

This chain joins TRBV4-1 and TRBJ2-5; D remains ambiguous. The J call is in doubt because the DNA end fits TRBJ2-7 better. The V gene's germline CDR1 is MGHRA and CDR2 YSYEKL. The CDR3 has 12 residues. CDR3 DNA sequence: TGCGCCAGCAGCCACCCGGATGGCGAGCAGTACTTC. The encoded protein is CASSHPDGEQYF.

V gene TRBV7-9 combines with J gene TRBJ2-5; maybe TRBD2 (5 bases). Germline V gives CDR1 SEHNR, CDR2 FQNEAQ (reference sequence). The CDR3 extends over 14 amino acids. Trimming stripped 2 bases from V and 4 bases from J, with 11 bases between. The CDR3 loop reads CASSLTTGVETQYF. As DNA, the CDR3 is TGTGCCAGCAGCTTAACCACCGGGGTAGAGACCCAGTACTTC.

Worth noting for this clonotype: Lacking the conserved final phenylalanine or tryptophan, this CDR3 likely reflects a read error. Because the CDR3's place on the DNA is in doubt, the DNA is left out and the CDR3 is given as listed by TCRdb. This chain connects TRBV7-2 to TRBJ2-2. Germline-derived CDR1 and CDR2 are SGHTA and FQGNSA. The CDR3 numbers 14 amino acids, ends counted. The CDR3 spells CASSLRLGTGELSG.

The CDR3 here is CASSLKWQGENIQYF. CDR3 nucleotide sequence: TGCGCCAGCAGCTTGAAGTGGCAGGGGGAAAACATTCAGTACTTC. V usage is TRBV5-1 and J usage is TRBJ2-4; TRBD1 matches at 7 bases. Trimming cost V 1 base and J 5 bases; bases outside gene matches: 6. The CDR3 length is 15 residues. Germline loops: CDR1 SGHRS, CDR2 YFSETQ.

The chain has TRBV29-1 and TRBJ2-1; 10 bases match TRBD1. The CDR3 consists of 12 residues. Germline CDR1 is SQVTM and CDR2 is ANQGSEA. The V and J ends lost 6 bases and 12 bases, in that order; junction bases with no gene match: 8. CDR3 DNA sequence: TGCAGCGTACTGACAGGGGGCACTGGGCAGTTCTTC. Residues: CSVLTGGTGQFF.

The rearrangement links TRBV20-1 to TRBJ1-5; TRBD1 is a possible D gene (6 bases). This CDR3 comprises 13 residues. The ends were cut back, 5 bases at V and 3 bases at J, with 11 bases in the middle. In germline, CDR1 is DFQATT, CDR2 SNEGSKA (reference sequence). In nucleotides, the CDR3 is TGCAGTGCTCGCCAGGGGCTCAATCAGCCCCAGCATTTT. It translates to CSARQGLNQPQHF.

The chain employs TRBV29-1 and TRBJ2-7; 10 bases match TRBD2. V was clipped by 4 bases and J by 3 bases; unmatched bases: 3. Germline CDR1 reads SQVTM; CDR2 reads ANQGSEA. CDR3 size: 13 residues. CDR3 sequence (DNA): TGCAGCGTTGTGAGGACTAGCGGCTACGAGCAGTACTTC. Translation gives CSVVRTSGYEQYF.

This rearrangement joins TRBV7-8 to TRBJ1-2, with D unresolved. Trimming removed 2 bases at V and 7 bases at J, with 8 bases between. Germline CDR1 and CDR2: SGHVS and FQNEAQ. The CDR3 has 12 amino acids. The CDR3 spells CASSLKTLGYTF. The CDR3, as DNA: TGTGCCAGCAGCTTAAAGACACTTGGCTACACCTTC.

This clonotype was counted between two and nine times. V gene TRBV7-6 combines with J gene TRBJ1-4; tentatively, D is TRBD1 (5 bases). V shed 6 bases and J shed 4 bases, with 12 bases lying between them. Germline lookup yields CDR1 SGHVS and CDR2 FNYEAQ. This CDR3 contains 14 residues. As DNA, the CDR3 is TGTGCCAGCAGAAGGGACCTTGTTAATGAAAAACTGTTTTTT. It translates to CASRRDLVNEKLFF.

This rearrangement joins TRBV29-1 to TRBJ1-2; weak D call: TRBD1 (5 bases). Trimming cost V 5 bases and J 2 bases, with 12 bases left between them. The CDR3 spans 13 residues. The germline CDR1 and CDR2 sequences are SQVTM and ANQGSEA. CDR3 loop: CSVQGEENYGYTF. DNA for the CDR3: TGCAGCGTTCAGGGAGAAGAGAACTATGGCTACACCTTC.

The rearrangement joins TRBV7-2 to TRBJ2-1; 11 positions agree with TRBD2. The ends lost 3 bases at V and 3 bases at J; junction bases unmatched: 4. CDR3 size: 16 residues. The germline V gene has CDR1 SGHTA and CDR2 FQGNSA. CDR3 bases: TGTGCCAGCAGCTTGACCGGGACTAGCGGCTACAATGAGCAGTTCTTC. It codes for CASSLTGTSGYNEQFF.

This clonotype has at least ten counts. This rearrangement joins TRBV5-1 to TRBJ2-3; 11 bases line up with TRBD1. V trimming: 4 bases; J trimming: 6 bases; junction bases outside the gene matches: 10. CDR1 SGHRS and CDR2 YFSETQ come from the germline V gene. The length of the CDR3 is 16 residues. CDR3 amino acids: CASSGGQGAAVDTQYF. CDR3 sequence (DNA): TGCGCCAGCAGCGGCGGACAGGGGGCGGCTGTGGATACGCAGTATTTT.

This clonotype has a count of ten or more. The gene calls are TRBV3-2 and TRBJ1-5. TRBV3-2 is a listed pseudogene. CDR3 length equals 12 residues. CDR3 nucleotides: TGTGCCAGCAGCCAAGGCCATCAGCCCCAGCATTTT. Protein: CASSQGHQPQHF.

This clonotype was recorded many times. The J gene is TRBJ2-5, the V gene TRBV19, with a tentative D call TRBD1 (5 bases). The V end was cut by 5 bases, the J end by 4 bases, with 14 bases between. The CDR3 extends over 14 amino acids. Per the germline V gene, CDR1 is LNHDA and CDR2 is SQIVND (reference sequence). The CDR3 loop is CASSGIGVGETQYF. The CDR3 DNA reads TGTGCCAGTAGTGGGATAGGGGTTGGAGAGACCCAGTACTTC.

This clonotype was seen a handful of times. The CDR3 here is CASSLGSAGETQYF. CDR3 sequence (DNA): TGTGCCAGCAGCTTAGGTAGCGCAGGGGAGACCCAGTACTTC. The V call is TRBV7-3, the J call TRBJ2-5; D possibly matches TRBD1 or TRBD2 (5 bases each). This CDR3 spans 14 amino acids. The germline gives CDR1 SGHTA, CDR2 FQGTGA. Trimming left V 2 bases short and J 5 bases short, with 12 bases between.

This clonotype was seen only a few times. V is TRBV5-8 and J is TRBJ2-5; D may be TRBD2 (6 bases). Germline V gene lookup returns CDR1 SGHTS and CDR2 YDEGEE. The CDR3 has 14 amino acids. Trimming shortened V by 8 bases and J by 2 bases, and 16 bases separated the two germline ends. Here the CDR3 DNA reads TGTGCCAGTAGTATGCGGGGCGGGCAAGAGACCCAGTACTTC. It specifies CASSMRGGQETQYF.

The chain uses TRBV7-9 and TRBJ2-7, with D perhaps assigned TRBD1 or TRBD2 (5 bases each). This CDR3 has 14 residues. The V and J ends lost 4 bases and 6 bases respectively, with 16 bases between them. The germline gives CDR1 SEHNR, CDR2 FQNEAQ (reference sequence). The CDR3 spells CASSSTPWGSEQYF. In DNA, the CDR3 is TGTGCCAGCAGCTCTACCCCGTGGGGGAGCGAGCAGTACTTC.

The CDR3 DNA follows: TGTGCCAGCTATTATATAGCGGTCCCTAGCACAGATACGCAGTATTTT. Its translation: CASYYIAVPSTDTQYF. The rearrangement joins TRBV7-9 to TRBJ2-3, with D maybe TRBD2 (6 bases). The CDR3 spans 16 residues. CDR1 and CDR2 from the germline V gene are SEHNR and FQNEAQ (reference sequence). Trimming left V 8 bases short and J 0 bases short, with 18 bases between.

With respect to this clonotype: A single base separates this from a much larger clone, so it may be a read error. CDR3 loop: CTSSETFQGQPQHF. CDR3 sequence (DNA): TGTACCAGCAGTGAAACGTTCCAGGGGCAGCCCCAGCATTTT. The chain carries TRBV6-1 and TRBJ1-5; the D gene is possibly TRBD1 (6 bases). This CDR3 has 14 amino acids. Germline lookup yields CDR1 MNHNS and CDR2 SASEGT.

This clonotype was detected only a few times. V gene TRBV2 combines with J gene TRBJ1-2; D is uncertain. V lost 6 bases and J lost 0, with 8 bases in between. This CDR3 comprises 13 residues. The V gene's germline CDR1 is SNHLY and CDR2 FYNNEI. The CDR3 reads CASRAETNYGYTF. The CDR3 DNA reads TGTGCCAGCAGGGCAGAAACTAACTATGGCTACACCTTC.

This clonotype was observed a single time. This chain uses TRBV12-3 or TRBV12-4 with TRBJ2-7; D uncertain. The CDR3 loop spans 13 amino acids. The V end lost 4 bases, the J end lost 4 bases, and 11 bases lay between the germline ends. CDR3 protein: CASSSPTLYEQYF. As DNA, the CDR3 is TGTGCCAGCAGTTCCCCGACTCTATACGAGCAGTACTTC.

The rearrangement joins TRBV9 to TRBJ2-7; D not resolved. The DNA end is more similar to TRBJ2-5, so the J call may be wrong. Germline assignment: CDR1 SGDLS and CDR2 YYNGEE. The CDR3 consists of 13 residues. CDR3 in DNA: TGTGCCAGCAGTGATTGGGATCGAGAGACCCAGTACTTC. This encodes CASSDWDRETQYF.

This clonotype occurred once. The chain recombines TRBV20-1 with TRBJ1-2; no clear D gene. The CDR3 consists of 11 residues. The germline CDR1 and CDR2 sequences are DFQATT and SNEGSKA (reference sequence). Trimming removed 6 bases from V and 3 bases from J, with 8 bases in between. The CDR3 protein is CSAPFYYGYTF. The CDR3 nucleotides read TGCAGTGCCCCGTTTTACTATGGCTACACCTTC.

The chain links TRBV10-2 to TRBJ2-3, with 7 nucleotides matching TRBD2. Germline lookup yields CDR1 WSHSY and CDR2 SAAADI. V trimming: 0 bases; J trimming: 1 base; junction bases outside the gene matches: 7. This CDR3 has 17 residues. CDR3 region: CASSESRLAEGTDTQYF. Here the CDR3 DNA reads TGCGCCAGCAGTGAGTCGAGGCTAGCGGAAGGCACAGATACGCAGTATTTT.

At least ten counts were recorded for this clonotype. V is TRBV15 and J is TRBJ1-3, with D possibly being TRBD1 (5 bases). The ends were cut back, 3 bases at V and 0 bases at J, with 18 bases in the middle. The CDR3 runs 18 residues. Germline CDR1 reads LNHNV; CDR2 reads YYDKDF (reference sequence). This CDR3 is CATSRRGEGISSGNTIYF. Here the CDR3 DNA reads TGTGCCACCAGCAGGAGGGGTGAGGGGATTAGCTCTGGAAACACCATATATTTT.

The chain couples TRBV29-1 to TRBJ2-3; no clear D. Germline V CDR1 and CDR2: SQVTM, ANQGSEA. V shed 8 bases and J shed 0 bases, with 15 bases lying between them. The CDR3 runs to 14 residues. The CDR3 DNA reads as TGCAGCTTCCGAGGCGGTACTAGCACAGATACGCAGTATTTT. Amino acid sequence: CSFRGGTSTDTQYF.

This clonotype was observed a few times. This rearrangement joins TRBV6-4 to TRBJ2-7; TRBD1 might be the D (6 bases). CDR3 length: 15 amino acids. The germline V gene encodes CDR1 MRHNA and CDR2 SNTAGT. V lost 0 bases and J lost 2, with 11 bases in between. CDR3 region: CASSDSSQGPYEQYF. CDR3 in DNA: TGTGCCAGCAGTGACTCGTCGCAGGGGCCCTACGAGCAGTACTTC.